The rows below give T cell receptor beta chains drawn from one sample of a study of blood T cell repertoires in COVID-19. TCRdb keeps only in-frame clones here, not all; method: immunoSEQ multiplex PCR. In the table there are roughly 250,000 clones, about 80% of which are singletons. Specimen: peripheral blood. Receptors were obtained from a person aged 70 to 85 with COVID-19, enrolled during active disease. Each CDR3 is given with its conserved first and last residue. D genes are given only for firm matches. Some rows have no size entry. The others give once, few or many, or a class for an expanded clone.

V gene	clone size	J gene	D gene	CDR3 DNA	CDR3 protein
TRBV24-1	.	TRBJ2-6	.	TGTGCCACCAGTGATCACAGCCTCTCTGGGGCCAACGTCCTGACTTTC	CATSDHSLSGANVLTF
TRBV7-2	.	TRBJ2-3	TRBD2	TGTGCCAGCAGCCCGGCTGGGGCGGGGGGCCCAGATACGCAGTATTTT	CASSPAGAGGPDTQYF
TRBV19	many	TRBJ1-2	TRBD1	TGTGCCAGTAGTCCCCACGCTGGGACAGGGGATGGCTACACCTTC	CASSPHAGTGDGYTF
TRBV9	.	TRBJ1-1	.	TGTGCCAGCAGCGTAGACCTCGGACAAGGCAACACTGAAGCTTTCTTT	CASSVDLGQGNTEAFF
TRBV20-1	.	TRBJ1-1	.	TGCAGTGCTACGTTTGACACTGAAGCTTTCTTT	CSATFDTEAFF
TRBV10-3	.	TRBJ1-2	.	TGTGCCATCAGTGACGGTGATCATGGCTACACCTTC	CAISDGDHGYTF
TRBV28	once	TRBJ2-3	TRBD2	TGTGCCAGCAGTTTCTACCTTACTAGCGGGAGTAGAACAGATACGCAGTATTTT	CASSFYLTSGSRTDTQYF
TRBV5-1	.	TRBJ1-4	TRBD1	TGCGCCAGCAGCTTATCGGGACAGGGTGGGACTAATGAAAAACTGTTTTTT	CASSLSGQGGTNEKLFF
TRBV7-9	.	TRBJ2-1	.	TGTGCCAGCAGGATGGTGAGCTCCTACAATGAGCAGTTCTTC	CASRMVSSYNEQFF
TRBV28	.	TRBJ1-2	.	TGTGCCAGCAATTTCGCTGCCCAGGGCGGCTACACCTTC	CASNFAAQGGYTF
TRBV28	.	TRBJ1-5	TRBD1	TGTGCCAGCAGTTTGTTTACAGGGGTCTCTCCCCAGCATTTT	CASSLFTGVSPQHF
TRBV6-2/TRBV6-3	.	TRBJ1-5	TRBD1	TGTGCCAGCAGCCGTACAGGGGGCGTACAGCCCCAGCATTTT	CASSRTGGVQPQHF
TRBV7-9	.	TRBJ2-7	.	TGTGCCAGCAGCGGAGGGAGCTCCTACGAGCAGTACTTC	CASSGGSSYEQYF
TRBV29-1	.	TRBJ1-1	TRBD1	TGCAGCGGACGACAGGGTTTGGGCACTGAAGCTTTCTTT	CSGRQGLGTEAFF
TRBV19	.	TRBJ1-1	TRBD1	TGTGCCAGTAGTACCTTAGGACAGGGGAGAGCTTTCTTT	CASSTLGQGRAFF
TRBV18	.	TRBJ2-7	TRBD1	TGTGCCAGCTCGTATACGGGACAGGGGGTTTTCGAGCAGTACTTC	CASSYTGQGVFEQYF
TRBV4-3	.	TRBJ2-1	TRBD2	TGCGCCAGCAGCCAAGATGGGACTAGCTGGAATGAGCAGTTCTTC	CASSQDGTSWNEQFF
TRBV4-2	.	TRBJ2-1	TRBD2	TGTGCCAGCAGCCAGCAACTAGCGGGCCTATACAATGAGCAGTTCTTC	CASSQQLAGLYNEQFF
TRBV3-1/TRBV3-2	.	TRBJ2-3	TRBD2	TGTGCCAGCACCCTGGGGGGGATTGAGGATACGCAGTATTTT	CASTLGGIEDTQYF
TRBV10-3	.	TRBJ2-7	.	TGTGCCATCGGGCCGCTCTCCTACGAGCAGTACTTC	CAIGPLSYEQYF